The present entry profiles one T cell receptor (beta chain) with its context. The antigen is undetermined. Treatment: some 20 received Ad26.COV2.S at low or high dose, single or two shots; about 5 received placebo; per-sample allocation not given. Collection of samples fell on day 63 after the first vaccine or placebo injection. Within Boston, the person who donated was an adult of 18-55 years. The data are from a study of Ad26.COV2.S vaccination and SARS-CoV-2 variants. Study conclusions and caveats: Individuals receiving vaccine had higher spike-specific TCR breadth than placebo recipients did. From the TCR breadth and depth analyses, total T cell responses may have been underestimated. It was found that vaccine and placebo recipients had similar non-spike TCR breadth.

Assay: immunoSEQ multiplex PCR; the TCRdb copy retains only in-frame clones and omits some. Here the sample spans some 300,000 clones, around four fifths being singletons. The sample was peripheral blood, taken in a trial of Ad26.COV2.S vaccine versus placebo. The sequence came from a person between 18 and 60 years old who received the Ad26.COV2.S COVID-19 vaccine or a placebo.

CDR3 sequence: CASGKAPTNTGELFF. CDR3 bases: TGTGCTAGTGGGAAAGCTCCGACCAACACCGGGGAGCTGTTTTTT. The gene calls are TRBV12-5 and TRBJ2-2; D is unresolved. In germline, CDR1 is LGHNT, CDR2 FRNRAP. The CDR3 extends over 15 amino acids. V was shortened by 6 bases and J by 2 bases, with 13 bases between the two germline ends.